The entry below gives a single TCR beta chain sequence along with its context. The antigen remains undetermined. Primers included in the PCR were 60 Vbeta and 13 Jbeta primers. Sequenced by immunoSEQ multiplex PCR; TCRdb stores in-frame clones only, minus some. The top ten clones hold 0.9% to 1.1% of a sample with 200,000 to 250,000 clones, around nine tenths of them seen once. This sample is part of a study of cytomegalovirus exposure and HLA in healthy donors. Study conclusions and caveats: TCR beta chain V- and J-gene trimming was linked, in a later analysis, to a missense variant in DCLRE1C. Researchers reported from a later analysis that most CMV-associated TCR beta chains appeared HLA-restricted.

Germline V gene lookup returns CDR1 LNHDA and CDR2 SQIVND (reference sequence). The ends lost 4 bases at V and 4 bases at J; junction bases unmatched: 9. This CDR3 region has 16 residues. Sequencing input: PBMCs. The rearrangement joins TRBV19 to TRBJ2-2; TRBD1 agrees at 7 bases. This TCR was recovered from a young woman in good health and CMV-seronegative. The CDR3: CASSKQPGQSTGELFF. Written as DNA, the CDR3 is TGTGCCAGTAGTAAGCAACCGGGACAGAGCACCGGGGAGCTGTTTTTT.